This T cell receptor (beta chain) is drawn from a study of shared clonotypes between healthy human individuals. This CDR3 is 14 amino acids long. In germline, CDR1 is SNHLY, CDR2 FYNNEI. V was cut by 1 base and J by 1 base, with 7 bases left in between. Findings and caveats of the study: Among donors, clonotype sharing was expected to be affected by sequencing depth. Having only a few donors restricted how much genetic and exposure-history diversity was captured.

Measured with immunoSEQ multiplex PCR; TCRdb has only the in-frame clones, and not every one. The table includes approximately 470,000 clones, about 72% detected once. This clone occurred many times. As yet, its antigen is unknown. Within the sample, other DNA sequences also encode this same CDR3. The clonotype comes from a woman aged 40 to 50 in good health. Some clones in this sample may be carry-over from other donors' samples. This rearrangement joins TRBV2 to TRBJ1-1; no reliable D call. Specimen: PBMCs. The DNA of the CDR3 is TGTGCCAGCAGTGAAGTGGGGAGGAACACTGAAGCTTTCTTT. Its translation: CASSEVGRNTEAFF. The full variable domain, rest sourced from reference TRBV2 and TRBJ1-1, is EPEVTQTPSHQVTQMGQEVILRCVPISNHLYFYWYRQILGQKVEFLVSFYNNEISEKSEIFDDQFSVERPDGSNFTLKIRSTKLEDSAMYFCASSEVGRNTEAFFGQGTRLTVV.